What follows describes a single TCR beta chain. What it binds is not known. Germline loops: CDR1 SGHAT, CDR2 FQNNGV. The CDR3 is made up of 13 amino acids. V lost 1 base to trimming and J lost 7 bases, with 9 bases between them. TCRdb fed the RACE reads into MiXCR, producing one record per CDR3 protein. The repertoire holds tens of thousands of distinct CDR3 sequences, with more than 9% as singletons. The data originate from a study of human T cells and chemical hapten exposure. Time point given: patch test 2, 6 weeks after DPC sensitization. Treatment indicated: therapeutic diphenylcyclopropenone sensitization with weekly scalp DPC. Study outcomes and limitations: Versus controls, expanded TCRs had significantly more large CDR3 similarity clusters.

The TCR was taken from a woman aged 45-65 years with alopecia areata. Some clones in this sample may be carry-over from other donors' samples. V is TRBV11-2 and J is TRBJ2-3, with D hard to call. The source was whole blood, collected in connection with sensitization to the hapten diphenylcyclopropenone (DPC). The CDR3 spells CASSLVRDNTQYF. DNA of the CDR3: TGTGCCAGCAGCTTAGTCCGCGATAATACGCAGTATTTT.